This T cell receptor beta chain was recovered during a study of identical twins. Study outcomes and limitations: Memory repertoires showed no such pattern, whereas abundant cord blood beta clonotypes carried fewer insertions. Models underpredicted monozygotic twin sharing of out-of-frame TCR alpha.

This clonotype has more than one count but fewer than ten. The antigen remains unidentified. V shed 7 bases, J shed 1 base, and the junction held 7 bases outside the gene matches. The CDR3 consists of 15 residues. TCRdb re-analysed the 5' RACE reads in MiXCR, keeping a single row per CDR3 protein. The sample contains around 1.7 million distinct CDR3 sequences, around 29% of which appear only once. The chain recombines TRBV12-3 or TRBV12-4 with TRBJ1-5; 7 bases map to TRBD1. The origin of this receptor is a newborn girl in good health. The sequenced sample was cord blood. In DNA, the CDR3 is TGTGCCAGCATTCCGACAGGGTGGAGCAATCAGCCCCAGCATTTT. This translates into CASIPTGWSNQPQHF.